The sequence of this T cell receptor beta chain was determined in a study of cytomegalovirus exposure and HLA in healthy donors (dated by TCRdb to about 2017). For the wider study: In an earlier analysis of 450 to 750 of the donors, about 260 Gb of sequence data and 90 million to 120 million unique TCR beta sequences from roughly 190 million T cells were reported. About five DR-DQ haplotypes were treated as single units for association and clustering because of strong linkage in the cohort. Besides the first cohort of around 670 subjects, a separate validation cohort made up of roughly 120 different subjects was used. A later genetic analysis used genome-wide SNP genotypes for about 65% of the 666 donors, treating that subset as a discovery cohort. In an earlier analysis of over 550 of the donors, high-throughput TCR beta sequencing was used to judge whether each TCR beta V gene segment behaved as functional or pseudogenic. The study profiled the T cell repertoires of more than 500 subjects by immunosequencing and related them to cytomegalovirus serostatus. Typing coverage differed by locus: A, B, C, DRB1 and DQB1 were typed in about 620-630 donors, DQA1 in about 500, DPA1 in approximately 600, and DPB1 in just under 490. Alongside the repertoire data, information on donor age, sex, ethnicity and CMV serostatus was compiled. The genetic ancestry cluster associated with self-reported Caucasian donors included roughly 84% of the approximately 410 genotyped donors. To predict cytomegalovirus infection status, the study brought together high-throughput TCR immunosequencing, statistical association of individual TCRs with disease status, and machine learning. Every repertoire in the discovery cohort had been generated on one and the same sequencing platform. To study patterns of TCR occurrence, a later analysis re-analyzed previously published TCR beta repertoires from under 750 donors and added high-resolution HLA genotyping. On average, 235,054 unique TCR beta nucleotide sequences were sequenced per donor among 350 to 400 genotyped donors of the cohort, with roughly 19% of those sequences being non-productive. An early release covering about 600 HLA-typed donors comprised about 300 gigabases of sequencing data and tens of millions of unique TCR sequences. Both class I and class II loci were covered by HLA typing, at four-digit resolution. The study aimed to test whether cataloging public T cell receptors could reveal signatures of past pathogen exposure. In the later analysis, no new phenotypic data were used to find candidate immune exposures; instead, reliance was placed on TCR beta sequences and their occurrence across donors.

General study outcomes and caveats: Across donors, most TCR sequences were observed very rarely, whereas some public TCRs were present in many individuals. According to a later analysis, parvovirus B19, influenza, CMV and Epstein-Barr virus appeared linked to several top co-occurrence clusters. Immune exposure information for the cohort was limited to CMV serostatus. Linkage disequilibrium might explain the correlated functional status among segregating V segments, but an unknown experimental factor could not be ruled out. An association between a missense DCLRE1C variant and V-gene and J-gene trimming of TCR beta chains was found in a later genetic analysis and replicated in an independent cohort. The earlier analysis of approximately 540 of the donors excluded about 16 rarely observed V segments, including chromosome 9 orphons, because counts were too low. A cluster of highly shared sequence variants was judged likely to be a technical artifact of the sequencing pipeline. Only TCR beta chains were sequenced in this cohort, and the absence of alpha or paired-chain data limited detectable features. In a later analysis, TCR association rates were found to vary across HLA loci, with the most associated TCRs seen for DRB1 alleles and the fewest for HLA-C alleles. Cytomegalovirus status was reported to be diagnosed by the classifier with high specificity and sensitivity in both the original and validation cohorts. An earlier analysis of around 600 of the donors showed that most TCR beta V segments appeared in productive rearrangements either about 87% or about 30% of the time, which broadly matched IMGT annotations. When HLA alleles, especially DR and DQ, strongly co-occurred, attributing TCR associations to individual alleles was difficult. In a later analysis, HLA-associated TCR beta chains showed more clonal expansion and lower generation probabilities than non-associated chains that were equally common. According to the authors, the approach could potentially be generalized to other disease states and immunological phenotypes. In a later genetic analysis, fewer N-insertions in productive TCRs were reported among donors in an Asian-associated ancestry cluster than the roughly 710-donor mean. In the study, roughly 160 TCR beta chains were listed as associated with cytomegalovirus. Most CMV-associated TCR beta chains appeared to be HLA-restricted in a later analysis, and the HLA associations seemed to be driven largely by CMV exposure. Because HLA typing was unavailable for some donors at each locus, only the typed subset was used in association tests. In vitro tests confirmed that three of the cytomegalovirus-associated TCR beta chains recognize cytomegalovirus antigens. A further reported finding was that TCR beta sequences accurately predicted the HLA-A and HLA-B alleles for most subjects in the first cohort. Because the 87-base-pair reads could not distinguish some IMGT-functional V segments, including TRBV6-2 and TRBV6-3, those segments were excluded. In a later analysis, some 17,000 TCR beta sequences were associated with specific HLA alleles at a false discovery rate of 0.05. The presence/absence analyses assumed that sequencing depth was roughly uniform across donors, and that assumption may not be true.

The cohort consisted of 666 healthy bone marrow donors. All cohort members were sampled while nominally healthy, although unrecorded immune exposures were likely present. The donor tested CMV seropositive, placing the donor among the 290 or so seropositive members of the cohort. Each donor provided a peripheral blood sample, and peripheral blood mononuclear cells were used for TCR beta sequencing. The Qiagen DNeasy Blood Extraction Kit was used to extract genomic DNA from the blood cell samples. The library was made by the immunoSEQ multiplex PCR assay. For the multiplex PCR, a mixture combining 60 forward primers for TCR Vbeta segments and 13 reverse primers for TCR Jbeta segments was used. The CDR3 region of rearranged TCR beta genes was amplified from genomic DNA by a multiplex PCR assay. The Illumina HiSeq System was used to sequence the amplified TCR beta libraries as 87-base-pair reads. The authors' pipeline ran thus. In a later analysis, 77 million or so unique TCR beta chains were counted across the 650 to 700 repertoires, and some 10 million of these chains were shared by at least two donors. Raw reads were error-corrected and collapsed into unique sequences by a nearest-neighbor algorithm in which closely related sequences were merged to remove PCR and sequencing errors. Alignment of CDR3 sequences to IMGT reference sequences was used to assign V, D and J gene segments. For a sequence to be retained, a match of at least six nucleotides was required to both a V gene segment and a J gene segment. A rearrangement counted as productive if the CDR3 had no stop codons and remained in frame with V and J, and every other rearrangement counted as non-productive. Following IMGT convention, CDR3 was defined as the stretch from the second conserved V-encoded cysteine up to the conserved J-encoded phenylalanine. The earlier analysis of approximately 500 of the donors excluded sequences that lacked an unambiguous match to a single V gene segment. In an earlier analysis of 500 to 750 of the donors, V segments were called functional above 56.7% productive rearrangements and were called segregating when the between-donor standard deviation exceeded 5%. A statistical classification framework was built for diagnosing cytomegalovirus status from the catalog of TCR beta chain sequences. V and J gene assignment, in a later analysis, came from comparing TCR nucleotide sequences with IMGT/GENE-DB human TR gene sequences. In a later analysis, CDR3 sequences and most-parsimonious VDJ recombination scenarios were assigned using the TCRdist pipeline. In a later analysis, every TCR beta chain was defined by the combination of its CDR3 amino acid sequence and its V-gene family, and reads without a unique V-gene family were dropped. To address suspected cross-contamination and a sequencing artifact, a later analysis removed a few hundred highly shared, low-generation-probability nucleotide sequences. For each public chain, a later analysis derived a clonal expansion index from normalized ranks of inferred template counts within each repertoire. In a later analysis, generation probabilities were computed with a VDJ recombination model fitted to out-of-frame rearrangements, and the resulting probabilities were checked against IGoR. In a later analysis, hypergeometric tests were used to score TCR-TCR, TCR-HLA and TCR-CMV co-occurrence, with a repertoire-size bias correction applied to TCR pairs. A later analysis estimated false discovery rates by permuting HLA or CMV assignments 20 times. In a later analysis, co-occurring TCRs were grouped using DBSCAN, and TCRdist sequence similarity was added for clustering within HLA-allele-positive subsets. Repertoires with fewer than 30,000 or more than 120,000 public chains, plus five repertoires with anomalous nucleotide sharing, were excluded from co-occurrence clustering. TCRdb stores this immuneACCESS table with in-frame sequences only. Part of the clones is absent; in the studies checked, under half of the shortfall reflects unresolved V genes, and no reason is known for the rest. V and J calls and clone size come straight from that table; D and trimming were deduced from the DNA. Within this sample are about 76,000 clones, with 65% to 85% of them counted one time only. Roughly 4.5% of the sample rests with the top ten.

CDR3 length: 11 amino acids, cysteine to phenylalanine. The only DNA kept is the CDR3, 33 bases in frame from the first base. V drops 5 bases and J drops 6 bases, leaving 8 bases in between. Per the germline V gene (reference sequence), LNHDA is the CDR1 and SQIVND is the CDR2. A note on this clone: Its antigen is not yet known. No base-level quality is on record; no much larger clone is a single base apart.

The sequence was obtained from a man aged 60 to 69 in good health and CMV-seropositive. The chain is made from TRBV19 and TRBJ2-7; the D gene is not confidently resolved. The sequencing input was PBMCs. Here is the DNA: TGTGCCAGTAGTGTAAATAGCGAGCAGTACTTC. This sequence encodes CASSVNSEQYF.